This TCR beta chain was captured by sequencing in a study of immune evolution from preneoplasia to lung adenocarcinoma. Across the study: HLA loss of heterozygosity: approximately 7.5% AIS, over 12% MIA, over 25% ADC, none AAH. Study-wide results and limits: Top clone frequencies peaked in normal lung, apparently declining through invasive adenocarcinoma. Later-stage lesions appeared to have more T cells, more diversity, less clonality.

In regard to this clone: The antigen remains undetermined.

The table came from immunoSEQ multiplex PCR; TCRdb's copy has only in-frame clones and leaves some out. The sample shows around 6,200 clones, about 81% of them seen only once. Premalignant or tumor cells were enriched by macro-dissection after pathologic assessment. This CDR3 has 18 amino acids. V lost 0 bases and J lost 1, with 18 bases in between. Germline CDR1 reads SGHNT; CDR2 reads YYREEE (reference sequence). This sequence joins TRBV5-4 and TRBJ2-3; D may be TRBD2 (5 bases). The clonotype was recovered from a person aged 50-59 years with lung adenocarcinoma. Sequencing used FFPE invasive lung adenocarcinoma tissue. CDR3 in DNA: TGTGCCAGCAGCTTGGCCTGGGAAGGAGGAGGAGGCACAGATACGCAGTATTTT. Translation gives CASSLAWEGGGGTDTQYF. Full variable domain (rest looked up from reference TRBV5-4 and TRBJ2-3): ETGVTQSPTHLIKTRGQQVTLRCSSQSGHNTVSWYQQALGQGPQFIFQYYREEENGRGNFPPRFSGLQFPNYSSELNVNALELDDSALYLCASSLAWEGGGGTDTQYFGPGTRLTVL.